The 27 T cell receptor beta chains below all came from one sample that was sequenced in a study of T cells in Graves' hyperthyroidism and ophthalmopathy. Using RNA transcripts as the source, TCR beta CDR3 regions were amplified. HTBI primers were employed in a first-round RT-PCR of the TCR CDR3. TCRdb itself ran the multiplex PCR reads through MiXCR, one entry per CDR3 protein. The data show around 620,000 distinct CDR3 sequences, 14% seen once. Sequencing input: blood. Source of these receptors: a woman under 30 with Graves' ophthalmopathy.

This clonotype was counted only a few times. The genes are TRBV7-9 and TRBJ2-1; 14 bases are a match to TRBD2. The germline CDR1 and CDR2 sequences are SEHNR and FQNEAQ (reference sequence). V gave up 4 bases and J gave up 6 bases; unmatched junction bases: 11. This CDR3 is built from 18 residues. The CDR3 spells CASSSRGTSGRVGNEQFF. The CDR3 DNA reads TGTGCCAGCAGCTCGAGAGGGACTAGCGGGAGAGTCGGCAATGAGCAGTTCTTC.

This clonotype was detected a few times. This chain uses TRBV5-1 with TRBJ2-7, with 9 bases lining up with TRBD1. Germline V gene lookup returns CDR1 SGHRS and CDR2 YFSETQ. The ends lost 6 bases at V and 2 bases at J; junction bases unmatched: 9. This CDR3 comprises 15 residues. The CDR3 coding sequence is TGCGCCAGCACCCCGACAGGGGGGCAGCCCTACGAGCAGTACTTC. Translating gives CASTPTGGQPYEQYF. Looking up the rest from reference TRBV5-1 and TRBJ2-7 gives the full variable domain: KAGVTQTPRYLIKTRGQQVTLSCSPISGHRSVSWYQQTPGQGLQFLFEYFSETQRNKGNFPGRFSGRQFSNSRSEMNVSTLELGDSALYLCASTPTGGQPYEQYFGPGTRLTVT.

The gene calls are TRBV25-1 and TRBJ1-2; tentative D call: TRBD1 (5 bases). V lost 3 bases and J lost 4, with 15 bases in between. The CDR3 length is 15 residues. Germline V gene lookup returns CDR1 MGHDK and CDR2 SYGVNS. The CDR3 DNA sequence: TGTGCCAGCAGTGAGGGGTGGGGCAACGTCTATGGCTACACCTTC. This codes for CASSEGWGNVYGYTF.

Many counts were recorded for this clonotype. This chain links TRBV12-3 or TRBV12-4 with TRBJ1-1; D is perhaps TRBD1 (5 bases). With 1 base removed from V and 7 bases from J, the gap between germline ends came to 7 bases. This CDR3 spans 12 amino acids. The CDR3 loop reads CASSLGQREAFF. In nucleotides, the CDR3 is TGTGCCAGCAGTTTAGGACAGCGTGAAGCTTTCTTT.

This clonotype came up many times. V and J are TRBV2 and TRBJ2-7; TRBD2 is a possible D gene (5 bases). V shed 6 bases and J shed 4 bases, with 13 bases lying between them. Germline CDR1 SNHLY, CDR2 FYNNEI. The CDR3 extends over 13 amino acids. The CDR3 DNA reads as TGTGCCAGCAGATCGAACTCGGGGTACGAGCAGTACTTC. Translating gives CASRSNSGYEQYF.

This clonotype has a handful of counts. The chain joins TRBV30 to TRBJ2-3, with 13 bases that match TRBD2. The length of the CDR3 is 18 residues. V dropped 4 bases and J dropped 5; count of bases not matched to a gene: 15. The germline gives CDR1 GTSNPN, CDR2 SVGIG (reference sequence). The CDR3 sequence: CAWKWLRTSGSGKDTQYF. DNA of the CDR3: TGTGCCTGGAAGTGGTTGAGGACTAGCGGGAGTGGTAAAGATACGCAGTATTTT.

This clonotype was seen ten or more times. The rearrangement uses TRBV3-1 and TRBJ2-2, with 8 bases lining up with TRBD1. The V and J ends lost 2 bases and 6 bases, in that order; junction bases with no gene match: 2. CDR3 length equals 14 residues. Germline assignment: CDR1 LGHDT and CDR2 YNNKEL (reference sequence). CDR3 DNA sequence: TGTGCCAGCAGCCAACAGGGGGCTGCCGGGGAGCTGTTTTTT. Protein: CASSQQGAAGELFF.

This clonotype was recorded a few times. The rearrangement joins TRBV10-3 to TRBJ1-1; tentative D call: TRBD1 (5 bases). Looked up from germline, CDR1 is ENHRY and CDR2 is SYGVKD. This CDR3 spans 15 amino acids. Deletions cut 3 bases from V and 1 base from J, with 12 bases between. The CDR3 is CAISELGPENTEAFF. As DNA, the CDR3 is TGTGCCATCAGTGAACTGGGACCAGAGAACACTGAAGCTTTCTTT.

Turning to this clonotype: A much larger clone is a single base away; this may be a read error. The chain carries TRBV6-6 and TRBJ1-5; 7 bases map to TRBD1. The germline V gene has CDR1 MNHNY and CDR2 SVGAGI (reference sequence). This CDR3 contains 15 residues. V shed 0 bases, J shed 3 bases, and the junction held 2 bases outside the gene matches. Here the CDR3 reads CASSYSGTVNQPQHF. The CDR3 DNA reads TGTGCCAGCAGTTACTCCGGGACAGTCAATCAGCCCCAGCATTTT.

This clonotype appeared many times. The V call is TRBV28, the J call TRBJ2-7; 8 nucleotides match TRBD1. Germline CDR1 is MDHEN and CDR2 is SYDVKM. The CDR3 contains 17 residues. The J segment lost 3 bases and the V segment lost 1 base, leaving 11 bases of the junction unmatched. CDR3 bases: TGTGCCAGCAGTTTATTCCCGACAGGGGCCTGGAACTACGAGCAGTACTTC. Residues: CASSLFPTGAWNYEQYF.

A few counts support this clonotype. This sequence joins TRBV4-2 and TRBJ2-7; 12 positions agree with TRBD2. This CDR3 comprises 17 residues. V trimming: 1 base; J trimming: 5 bases; junction bases outside the gene matches: 9. Germline CDR1 is LGHNA and CDR2 is YNFKEQ. The CDR3, as DNA: TGTGCCAGCAGCCAAGGGACTAGCGGGACCTTTGAGGACGAGCAGTACTTC. It encodes CASSQGTSGTFEDEQYF.

J is TRBJ2-1 and V is TRBV6-1, with 16 bases fitting TRBD2. Per germline, CDR1 MNHNS and CDR2 SASEGT. The ends lost 6 bases at V and 4 bases at J; junction bases unmatched: 9. The CDR3 has 18 amino acids. Here the CDR3 reads CASSLVPGLAGGYNEQFF. CDR3 bases: TGTGCCAGCAGCCTCGTCCCGGGACTAGCGGGGGGGTACAATGAGCAGTTCTTC.

This clonotype has at least ten counts. V and J are TRBV2 and TRBJ2-1; unclear D gene. The CDR3 totals 13 residues. The germline V gene encodes CDR1 SNHLY and CDR2 FYNNEI. V lost 3 bases and J lost 1, with 4 bases in between. The DNA of the CDR3 is TGTGCCAGCAGTGACTATTCCTACAATGAGCAGTTCTTC. This encodes CASSDYSYNEQFF.

This clonotype was recorded many times. J is TRBJ2-7 and V is TRBV5-1; 9 nucleotides match TRBD2. With V trimmed by 5 bases and J by 0 bases, 6 bases remained unmatched. The CDR3 length is 15 residues. Germline V lookup: CDR1 SGHRS, CDR2 YFSETQ. The CDR3 loop reads CASRPAGGSSYEQYF. The DNA for the CDR3 is TGCGCCAGCAGGCCTGCGGGGGGGAGCTCCTACGAGCAGTACTTC.

This clonotype was counted only a few times. The rearrangement joins TRBV12-3 or TRBV12-4 to TRBJ2-1; 9 bases are shared with TRBD2. The CDR3 covers 18 residues. V was pared by 4 bases and J by 6 bases, with 16 bases of the junction left unmatched. The CDR3 loop is CASSSTGRGLAGPNEQFF. Written as DNA, the CDR3 is TGTGCCAGCAGTTCGACAGGGAGAGGGCTAGCGGGACCCAATGAGCAGTTCTTC.

This clonotype was found many times. The chain has TRBV20-1 and TRBJ2-7; no clear D gene. There are 12 residues in the CDR3. CDR1 and CDR2 from the germline V gene are DFQATT and SNEGSKA (reference sequence). Trimming shortened V by 0 bases and J by 2 bases, and 5 bases separated the two germline ends. The CDR3 DNA reads TGCAGTGCTAGAGACGGTACCTACGAGCAGTACTTC. It codes for CSARDGTYEQYF.

This chain uses TRBV7-9 with TRBJ2-3; the D call may be TRBD1 or TRBD2 (6 bases each). Trimming stripped 2 bases from V and 2 bases from J, with 17 bases between. This CDR3 has 17 amino acids. The germline V gene has CDR1 SEHNR and CDR2 FQNEAQ (reference sequence). This CDR3 is CASSLIVSGAPTDTQYF. Here the CDR3 DNA reads TGTGCCAGCAGCTTAATTGTCTCGGGGGCCCCCACAGATACGCAGTATTTT. The full variable domain, rest sourced from reference TRBV7-9 and TRBJ2-3, is DTGVSQNPRHKITKRGQNVTFRCDPISEHNRLYWYRQTLGQGPEFLTYFQNEAQLEKSRLLSDRFSAERPKGSFSTLEIQRTEQGDSAMYLCASSLIVSGAPTDTQYFGPGTRLTVL.

J is TRBJ2-1 and V is TRBV19; possible D gene TRBD1, 6 bases. V was clipped by 1 base and J by 1 base, with 11 bases between them. CDR3 size: 16 residues. CDR1 is LNHDA and CDR2 is SQIVND in the germline V gene (reference sequence). This CDR3 reads CASSIGTGSSYNEQFF. The CDR3 coding sequence is TGTGCCAGTAGTATAGGAACAGGGTCTTCCTACAATGAGCAGTTCTTC.

The chain couples TRBV6-1 to TRBJ2-1; TRBD1 aligns across 8 bases. This CDR3 is built from 12 residues. Unmatched junction bases numbered 1, after V lost 0 bases and J lost 12 bases. The germline CDR1 and CDR2 sequences are MNHNS and SASEGT. CDR3: CASSEADRGQFF. The CDR3 DNA reads TGTGCCAGCAGTGAAGCTGACAGGGGGCAGTTCTTC.

In this sample, this clonotype turned up many times. The chain uses TRBV9 and TRBJ2-3; unclear D gene. The CDR3 runs to 14 residues. V was shortened by 3 bases and J by 2 bases, with 10 bases between the two germline ends. CDR1 SGDLS and CDR2 YYNGEE come from the germline V gene. The chain's CDR3 is CASSAPGFTDTQYF. CDR3 nucleotides: TGTGCCAGCAGCGCCCCGGGTTTCACAGATACGCAGTATTTT.

This clonotype was counted at least ten times. The chain carries TRBV6-2 or TRBV6-3 and TRBJ2-7; perhaps TRBD2 as D (5 bases). The CDR3 contains 19 residues. The V end was cut by 0 bases, the J end by 3 bases, with 24 bases between. Germline loops: CDR1 MNHEY, CDR2 SVGEGT. The CDR3 is CASSYSIGFGAAGYYEQYF. The CDR3, as DNA: TGTGCCAGCAGTTACTCGATCGGCTTCGGAGCGGCCGGATACTACGAGCAGTACTTC.

The chain couples TRBV28 to TRBJ2-7, with 7 bases lining up with TRBD1. CDR3 size: 16 residues. V gave up 5 bases and J gave up 2 bases; unmatched junction bases: 12. CDR1 and CDR2 (germline): MDHEN, SYDVKM. The CDR3 here is CASSPPTVTGAYEQYF. In DNA, the CDR3 is TGTGCCAGCAGTCCCCCCACGGTTACAGGGGCCTACGAGCAGTACTTC. The full variable domain, completed using reference TRBV28 and TRBJ2-7, is DVKVTQSSRYLVKRTGEKVFLECVQDMDHENMFWYRQDPGLGLRLIYFSYDVKMKEKGDIPEGYSVSREKKERFSLILESASTNQTSMYLCASSPPTVTGAYEQYFGPGTRLTVT.

This clonotype was observed a few times. The chain has TRBV4-3 and TRBJ2-5; D is perhaps TRBD1 or TRBD2 (5 bases each). This CDR3 is built from 16 residues. Per germline, CDR1 LGHNA and CDR2 YSLEER. Trimming shortened V by 1 base and J by 5 bases, and 17 bases separated the two germline ends. CDR3 loop: CASSQARAGSGETQYF. The CDR3 nucleotides read TGCGCCAGCAGCCAAGCGAGGGCAGGGTCCGGGGAGACCCAGTACTTC.

This clonotype was detected many times. The V and J genes are TRBV2 and TRBJ2-3; the D gene could be TRBD1 or TRBD2 (6 bases each). Trimming removed 6 bases at V and 0 bases at J, with 13 bases between. Germline CDR1 SNHLY, CDR2 FYNNEI. The CDR3 has 15 residues. Here the CDR3 DNA reads TGTGCCAGCAGGGGGGGCCTAACTAGCACAGATACGCAGTATTTT. Its translation is CASRGGLTSTDTQYF.

Concerning this clonotype itself: A much larger clone differs from this one at a single base, so this may be a read error. This chain links TRBV27 with TRBJ2-7, with TRBD1 matching over 7 bases. Germline CDR1 reads MNHEY; CDR2 reads SMNVEV (reference sequence). After removal of 2 bases from V and 7 bases from J, the junction contained 14 bases not matched to a gene. The CDR3 loop spans 16 amino acids. The CDR3 reads CASSLLGQGVVGEQYF. The CDR3 DNA follows: TGTGCCAGCAGTTTACTTGGGCAGGGGGTTGTTGGAGAGCAGTACTTC.

This clonotype was detected many times. The genes are TRBV28 and TRBJ2-5; 8 nucleotides match TRBD2. Germline V CDR1 and CDR2: MDHEN, SYDVKM. The CDR3 is 17 amino acids. The J segment lost 4 bases and the V segment lost 6 bases, leaving 16 bases of the junction unmatched. In nucleotides, the CDR3 is TGTGCCAGCAGCCTGGTTATGGGGGCGGGAGGAGGAGAGACCCAGTACTTC. This gives the protein CASSLVMGAGGGETQYF.

The V and J genes are TRBV20-1 and TRBJ1-3; D possibly corresponds to TRBD1 (5 bases). V lost 1 base and J lost 0, with 16 bases in between. The CDR3 is made up of 17 amino acids. Germline-derived CDR1 and CDR2 are DFQATT and SNEGSKA (reference sequence). CDR3 sequence reads: CSARGPGGSSSGNTIYF. The DNA for the CDR3 is TGCAGTGCTAGAGGCCCCGGGGGTTCAAGCTCTGGAAACACCATATATTTT.